This is a list of T cell receptor beta chains from one sample in a study of Ad26.COV2.S vaccination and SARS-CoV-2 variants. The repertoire was sequenced with immunoSEQ multiplex PCR; TCRdb's copy has only in-frame clones and lacks some. The table records around 380,000 clones, about 85% of them present only once. The source material was peripheral blood, sampled in a trial of Ad26.COV2.S vaccine versus placebo. The receptors stem from a person aged 18 to 65 who received the Ad26.COV2.S COVID-19 vaccine or a placebo. The CDR3 runs from the conserved cysteine through the conserved F or W. The order of the fields is CDR3 length, clone size, J gene, V gene, D gene, CDR3 protein, CDR3 DNA. A D gene is named only where the DNA matches it firmly. Size values are once, few and many counts, or a class for expanded clones, and some rows have none.

13,NA,TRBJ2-2,TRBV27,NA,CASSKFRTGELFF,TGTGCCAGCAGTAAATTTCGGACCGGGGAGCTGTTTTTT
11,NA,TRBJ1-2,TRBV10-3,NA,CAISELAEYTF,TGTGCCATCAGTGAGCTTGCGGAATACACCTTC
14,NA,TRBJ1-2,TRBV19,NA,CASRETRDGRGYTF,TGTGCCAGCAGAGAGACCCGGGACGGGAGAGGCTACACCTTC
13,NA,TRBJ2-3,TRBV2,NA,CASSVIAGDTQYF,TGTGCCAGCAGTGTAATTGCGGGAGATACGCAGTATTTT
17,NA,TRBJ2-3,TRBV7-2,TRBD2,CASSSRGAGGNTDTQYF,TGTGCCAGCAGCAGCCGCGGGGCGGGGGGGAACACAGATACGCAGTATTTT
12,few,TRBJ1-2,TRBV27,NA,CASRHLTNGYTF,TGTGCCAGCAGACACCTGACAAATGGCTACACCTTC
15,NA,TRBJ1-2,TRBV3-1/TRBV3-2,NA,CASSRQVAGLVGYTF,TGTGCCAGCAGCCGCCAAGTCGCGGGACTGGTGGGCTACACCTTC
14,NA,TRBJ1-6,TRBV30,NA,CAWNRGTAEVTLHF,TGTGCCTGGAACCGCGGGACCGCGGAAGTAACCCTCCACTTT
14,few,TRBJ2-7,TRBV18,NA,CASSPPSQFYEQYF,TGTGCCAGCTCACCACCGTCTCAATTTTACGAGCAGTACTTC
17,once,TRBJ1-1,TRBV11-2,NA,CASSLDRVLGRNTEAFF,TGTGCCAGCAGCTTAGACAGGGTATTGGGAAGGAACACTGAAGCTTTCTTT
19,NA,TRBJ2-5,TRBV27,NA,CASSPQIGRLGVGQETQYF,TGTGCCAGCTCCCCACAGATTGGGAGATTGGGCGTGGGCCAAGAGACCCAGTACTTC
17,once,TRBJ2-1,TRBV11-2,TRBD2,CASSFWTSGGASYEQFF,TGTGCCAGCAGCTTCTGGACTAGCGGGGGGGCGAGTTATGAGCAGTTCTTC
14,NA,TRBJ1-1,TRBV3-1/TRBV3-2,TRBD1,CASSRTGLGTEAFF,TGTGCCAGCAGCCGGACAGGCCTGGGCACTGAAGCTTTCTTT
15,NA,TRBJ1-3,TRBV4-1,NA,CASSHDPSSGNTIYF,TGCGCCAGCAGCCACGACCCCAGCTCTGGAAACACCATATATTTT
18,NA,TRBJ2-3,TRBV11-2,NA,CASSSFRGSRAGTDTQYF,TGTGCCAGCAGCTCTTTTCGGGGGTCTCGTGCTGGCACAGATACGCAGTATTTT
14,NA,TRBJ1-1,TRBV5-5,NA,CASSHSGRGTEAFF,TGTGCCAGCAGCCATTCAGGGCGCGGAACTGAAGCTTTCTTT
14,NA,TRBJ2-5,TRBV7-9,NA,CASSFGEGQETQYF,TGTGCCAGCAGCTTCGGAGAAGGGCAAGAGACCCAGTACTTC
15,NA,TRBJ2-7,TRBV4-3,NA,CASSQDLHDIYEQYF,TGCGCCAGCAGCCAAGACCTCCACGATATCTACGAGCAGTACTTC
16,NA,TRBJ1-1,TRBV7-8,NA,CASSRTPGQLNTEAFF,TGTGCCAGCAGCCGCACGCCCGGCCAGTTGAACACTGAAGCTTTCTTT
17,NA,TRBJ2-1,TRBV6-6,TRBD2,CASSPWTSGFLYNEQFF,TGTGCCAGCAGTCCCTGGACTAGCGGGTTTCTCTACAATGAGCAGTTCTTC
16,NA,TRBJ1-5,TRBV6-6,NA,CASSPQGRDANQPQHF,TGTGCCAGCAGCCCTCAAGGACGGGACGCAAATCAGCCCCAGCATTTT
13,few,TRBJ1-2,TRBV3-1/TRBV3-2,TRBD1,CASSQRQGDGYTF,TGTGCCAGCAGCCAAAGACAGGGGGATGGCTACACCTTC
14,NA,TRBJ2-2,TRBV5-1,NA,CASSLEGNTGELFF,TGCGCCAGCAGCTTGGAGGGGAACACCGGGGAGCTGTTTTTT
18,NA,TRBJ2-3,TRBV3-1/TRBV3-2,TRBD2,CASSQSPTSGGAADTQYF,TGTGCCAGCAGCCAGTCCCCCACTAGCGGGGGGGCTGCAGATACGCAGTATTTT
15,NA,TRBJ2-7,TRBV5-6,NA,CASSLGGTAAYEQYF,TGTGCCAGCAGCTTGGGTGGGACGGCAGCCTACGAGCAGTACTTC
16,NA,TRBJ2-1,TRBV11-2,TRBD2,CASSPRLAGGLNEQFF,TGTGCCAGCAGCCCACGACTAGCGGGGGGGCTAAATGAGCAGTTCTTC
15,NA,TRBJ2-3,TRBV7-9,NA,CASSVSSGRSNTQYF,TGTGCCAGCAGTGTTTCCAGTGGACGATCAAATACGCAGTATTTT
12,few,TRBJ1-1,TRBV29-1,NA,CSAVDGRNEAFF,TGCAGCGCCGTCGACGGACGGAATGAAGCTTTCTTT
12,NA,TRBJ2-1,TRBV2,NA,CASSDRGHEQFF,TGTGCCAGCAGTGACAGGGGCCATGAGCAGTTCTTC
14,few,TRBJ2-2,TRBV7-9,NA,CASSLLWGTGELFF,TGTGCCAGCAGCTTATTATGGGGAACCGGGGAGCTGTTTTTT
15,NA,TRBJ2-5,TRBV5-1,TRBD2,CASSSGLGGGETQYF,TGCGCCAGCAGCTCGGGACTAGGAGGAGGGGAGACCCAGTACTTC
19,NA,TRBJ2-7,TRBV2,TRBD1,CASSEGPIVRDRVPYEQYF,TGTGCCAGCAGTGAAGGGCCGATAGTCCGGGACAGGGTCCCCTACGAGCAGTACTTC
13,NA,TRBJ2-7,TRBV7-9,NA,CASSLHDPSEQYF,TGTGCCAGCAGCTTACATGACCCCTCCGAGCAGTACTTC
13,once,TRBJ2-7,TRBV12-3/TRBV12-4,TRBD1,CASSYRGAYEQYF,TGTGCCAGCAGCTACAGGGGGGCCTACGAGCAGTACTTC
14,NA,TRBJ2-2,TRBV30,NA,CAWRLKGDTGELFF,TGTGCCTGGAGACTAAAAGGGGACACCGGGGAGCTGTTTTTT
18,NA,TRBJ2-2,TRBV19,NA,CASMGGRSWDRITGELFF,TGTGCCAGTATGGGGGGCCGATCTTGGGACAGAATCACCGGGGAGCTGTTTTTT
15,NA,TRBJ2-3,TRBV5-4,TRBD2,CASSASGEFTDTQYF,TGTGCCAGCAGCGCCAGCGGGGAATTCACAGATACGCAGTATTTT
13,NA,TRBJ2-7,TRBV5-1,NA,CASSELSDYEQYF,TGCGCCAGCTCAGAACTATCGGACTACGAGCAGTACTTC
16,NA,TRBJ2-1,TRBV3-1/TRBV3-2,TRBD2,CASSLRLAGLYNEQFF,TGTGCCAGCAGCCTTCGACTAGCGGGGCTGTACAATGAGCAGTTCTTC
15,once,TRBJ1-4,TRBV3-1/TRBV3-2,NA,CASSQFRGPNEKLFF,TGTGCCAGCAGCCAATTCAGGGGACCTAATGAAAAACTGTTTTTT
13,NA,TRBJ2-2,TRBV6-5,NA,CASRGAVTGELFF,TGTGCCAGCCGGGGGGCCGTCACCGGGGAGCTGTTTTTT
13,NA,TRBJ2-5,TRBV5-4,NA,CASSLDVEETQYF,TGTGCCAGCAGCTTGGACGTGGAGGAGACCCAGTACTTC
15,once,TRBJ2-3,TRBV5-1,NA,CASSWDLPRKDTQYF,TGCGCCAGCAGCTGGGACCTCCCCCGAAAAGATACGCAGTATTTT
16,NA,TRBJ2-2,TRBV19,TRBD1,CASSIPGTGNTGELFF,TGTGCCAGTAGTATCCCCGGGACAGGGAACACCGGGGAGCTGTTTTTT